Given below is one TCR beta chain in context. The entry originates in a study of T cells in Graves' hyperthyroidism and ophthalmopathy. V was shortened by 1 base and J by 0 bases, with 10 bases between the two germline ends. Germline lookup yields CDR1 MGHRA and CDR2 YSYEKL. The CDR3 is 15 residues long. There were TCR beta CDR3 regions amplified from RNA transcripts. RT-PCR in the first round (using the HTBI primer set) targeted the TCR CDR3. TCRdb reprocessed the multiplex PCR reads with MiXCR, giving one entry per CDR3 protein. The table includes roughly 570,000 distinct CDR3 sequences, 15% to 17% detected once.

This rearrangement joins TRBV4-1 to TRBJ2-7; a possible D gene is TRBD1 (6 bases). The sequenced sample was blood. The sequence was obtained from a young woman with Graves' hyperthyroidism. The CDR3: CASSQVGGSSYEQYF. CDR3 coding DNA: TGCGCCAGCAGCCAAGTTGGGGGCAGCTCCTACGAGCAGTACTTC.